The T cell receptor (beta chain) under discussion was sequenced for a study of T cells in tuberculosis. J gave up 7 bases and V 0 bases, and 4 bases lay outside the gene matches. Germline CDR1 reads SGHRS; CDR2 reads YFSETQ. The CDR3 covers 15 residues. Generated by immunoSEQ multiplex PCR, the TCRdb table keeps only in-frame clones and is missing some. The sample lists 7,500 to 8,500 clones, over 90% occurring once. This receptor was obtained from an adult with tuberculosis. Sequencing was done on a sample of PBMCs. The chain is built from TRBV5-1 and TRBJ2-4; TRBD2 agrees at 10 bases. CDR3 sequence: CASSLEAGGHNIQYF. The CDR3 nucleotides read TGCGCCAGCAGCTTGGAAGCGGGGGGGCACAACATTCAGTACTTC.